Sequencing of this TCR beta chain was carried out in a study of hypomethylating agent response in myelodysplastic syndrome (dated by TCRdb to the early 2020s). Turning to the overall study: Patients were treated with the hypomethylating agents azacitidine (about 70% of the 11) or decitabine (3 of 11). Complete response or hematologic improvement counted as response, and patients meeting neither criterion were classed as non-responders. About 6 patients had a response of complete response or hematologic improvement, and about 5 patients did not respond. Among the myelodysplastic syndrome patients in the cohort, eight or nine were male and 2 were female. On average the patients were approximately 67 +/- 5.9 years old, and a diploid cytogenetic profile was seen most often. The most frequent mutation was TET2, found in about 45% of the 11 patients.

The method behind the library was the immunoSEQ multiplex PCR assay. Each sample was run at survey resolution as two replicates of approximately 200 ng apiece, for a total of around 400 ng of DNA. Rearranged TCRB sequences in genomic DNA were detected with the hsTCRB kit using multiplex PCR primers targeting V and J genes. To amplify the CDR3 region, the first PCR ran for 31 cycles with the QIAGEN Multiplex PCR Kit. Sample barcodes and Illumina adapters were attached to each replicate during a second PCR lasting about 8 cycles. Quantification of the pooled libraries was done with a QuantStudio 6 and the KAPA library quantification kit. Roughly 16 pM of pooled libraries were sequenced on an Illumina MiSeq with 156-cycle single-end reads and a 15-cycle index read. The source study handled its data this way. Of 168,753 unique clonotypes, 1.5% to 2% were flagged by VDJdb annotation as previously reported viral-epitope-specific. Raw reads were processed into normalized, annotated TCRB repertoires with the immunoSEQ Data Assistant and immunoSEQ Analyzer. Clonotype analysis used the immunarch R package version 0.6.5 and BioAnalyzer. Richness was estimated after downsampling every repertoire to the clone count of the smallest repertoire. Clonotypes were classified as expanded, contracted or novel by Fisher's exact tests, with novel defined as zero frequency before treatment. Significantly changed CDR3 beta sequences were clustered with GLIPH2 using simulation_depth=1000 and kmer_min_depth=3, and CDR3s shorter than five residues were excluded. Sourced from immuneACCESS, this table was stored by TCRdb with only in-frame sequences that have V and J called. A share of the clones is absent; for the studies checked, an unresolved V gene accounts for under half, and the remainder has no known explanation. D and trimming were read from the DNA, whereas the V and J calls and clone size are those reported in that table. The sample records about 6,000 clones, approximately 82% of which are singletons. About 9.7% of the sample goes to the ten largest clones.

For this clone: This receptor's antigen is unknown. Within one base of it there is no much larger clone, and no base qualities were kept.

Bulk bone marrow was analyzed, and T-cell subsets were not sorted. Bone marrow from more than nine myelodysplastic syndrome patients was immunosequenced for TCR beta CDR3 regions before and after hypomethylating agent therapy. Each patient contributed a baseline bone marrow plus two to three bone marrows at different post-treatment timepoints for longitudinal repertoire tracking. Genomic DNA was extracted from whole bone marrow, and quality was checked by TapeStation, NanoDrop OneC and PicoGreen assays. Results the study describes overall, beyond this receptor: The cohort was small, with only ten to twelve patients analyzed. Possible recognition of novel MDS antigens by the shared GLIPH2 clusters was not confirmed, and experimental validation of that possible recognition is needed. Novel clonotypes appeared more often in responders, whereas non-responders had more contracted clonotypes after treatment. Richness, rarefaction diversity and clonality did not change significantly after hypomethylating agent treatment, across all patients or within response groups. Age matching of healthy control donors to MDS patients was not performed, and the MDS versus healthy comparison could have been impacted by this lack of age matching.

The specimen comprised bone marrow, sampled before or after starting hypomethylating agent treatment for myelodysplastic syndrome (not recorded which). The source is a human donor with myelodysplastic syndrome.

CDR3 protein: CASSLGNIQYF. At the DNA level, the sequence is TGTGCCAGCAGCTTGGGAAACATTCAGTACTTC. This receptor chain uses TRBV5-5 and TRBJ2-4; the D segment cannot be called with confidence. V and J lose 0 bases and 6 bases, and a span of 1 base separates them. CDR1 is given as SGHKS and CDR2 as YYEKEE, both from the germline V gene (reference sequence). Spanning cysteine to phenylalanine, the CDR3 consists of 11 amino acids. The kept DNA is CDR3 alone, 33 bases in frame from the first base.